Each of the 5 T cell receptor beta chains below was sequenced from the same sample in a study of T-cell memory formation after mild COVID-19. TCRdb reprocessed the 5' RACE reads via MiXCR and lists one record per CDR3 protein. Of 250,000 to 350,000 distinct CDR3 sequences listed, 15% to 20% were seen once; the top ten hold roughly 20%. The sequenced sample consisted of PBMCs or a T cell subset sorted from them (not recorded which). Receptors were obtained from a man between 18 and 29 years old who had mild COVID-19 (a few samples of this study predate the infection). Cell type and time point are not known.

This clonotype was recorded a few times. The chain joins TRBV5-6 to TRBJ1-5; D uncertain. This CDR3 has 12 amino acids. From germline, CDR1 is SGHDT and CDR2 YYEEEE. The ends were cut back, 2 bases at V and 5 bases at J, with 5 bases in the middle. The CDR3 protein is CASSFVDQPQHF. DNA for the CDR3: TGTGCCAGCAGCTTTGTGGATCAGCCCCAGCATTTT.

There are a few counts of this clonotype. The CDR3 DNA follows: TGCGCCAGCAGCCAAGGAGCGGGGCGGGGGGACTACTACGAGCAGTACTTC. Protein: CASSQGAGRGDYYEQYF. This chain links TRBV4-3 with TRBJ2-7; 8 bases line up with TRBD2. Losses at the gene ends were 1 base for V and 3 bases for J; bases not matched to a gene: 11. Germline V gene lookup returns CDR1 LGHNA and CDR2 YSLEER. This CDR3 has 17 residues.

This chain joins TRBV24-1 and TRBJ2-1, with a tentative D call TRBD2 (5 bases). Germline V gives CDR1 KGHDR, CDR2 SFDVKD. This CDR3 comprises 12 residues. V was trimmed by 5 bases and J by 9 bases, leaving 10 bases between them. CDR3 bases: TGTGCCACCAGTGGTGTTGGAGGTGAGCAGTTCTTC. The encoded protein is CATSGVGGEQFF.

The J gene is TRBJ2-5, the V gene TRBV5-1; D gene unclear. There are 13 residues in the CDR3. Germline V gene lookup returns CDR1 SGHRS and CDR2 YFSETQ. Between the trimmed V and J ends, which lost 0 bases and 7 bases, there was a span of 10 bases. CDR3 in amino acids: CASSLGMVGTQYF. As DNA, the CDR3 is TGCGCCAGCAGCTTGGGGATGGTGGGGACCCAGTACTTC.

This clonotype was picked up a small number of times. The chain employs TRBV12-3 or TRBV12-4 and TRBJ1-1, with a tentative D call TRBD1 (5 bases). This CDR3 has 14 residues. V was trimmed by 6 bases and J by 4 bases, leaving 15 bases between them. The CDR3 is CASRHTEGLTEAFF. In nucleotides, the CDR3 is TGTGCCAGCAGACACACGGAGGGGCTCACTGAAGCTTTCTTT.